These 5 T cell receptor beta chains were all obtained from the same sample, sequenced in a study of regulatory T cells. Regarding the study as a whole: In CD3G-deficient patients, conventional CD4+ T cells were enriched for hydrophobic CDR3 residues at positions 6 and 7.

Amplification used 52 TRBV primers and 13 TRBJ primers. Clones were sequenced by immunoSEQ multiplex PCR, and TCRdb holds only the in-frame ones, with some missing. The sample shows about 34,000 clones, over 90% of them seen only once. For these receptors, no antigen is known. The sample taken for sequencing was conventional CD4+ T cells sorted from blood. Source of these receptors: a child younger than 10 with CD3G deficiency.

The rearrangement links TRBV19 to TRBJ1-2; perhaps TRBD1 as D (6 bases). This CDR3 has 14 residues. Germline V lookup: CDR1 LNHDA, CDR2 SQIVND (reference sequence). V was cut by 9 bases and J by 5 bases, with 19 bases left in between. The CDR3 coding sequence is TGTGCCAGCAAGCCCACCGAAGGGGGATATGGCTACACCTTC. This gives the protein CASKPTEGGYGYTF.

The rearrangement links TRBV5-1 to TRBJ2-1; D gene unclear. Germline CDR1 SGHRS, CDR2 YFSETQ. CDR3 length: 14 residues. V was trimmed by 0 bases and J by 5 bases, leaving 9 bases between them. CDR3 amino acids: CASSLADNHNEQFF. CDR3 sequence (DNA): TGCGCCAGCAGCTTGGCCGACAACCACAATGAGCAGTTCTTC. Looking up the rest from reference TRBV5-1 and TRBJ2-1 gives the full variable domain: KAGVTQTPRYLIKTRGQQVTLSCSPISGHRSVSWYQQTPGQGLQFLFEYFSETQRNKGNFPGRFSGRQFSNSRSEMNVSTLELGDSALYLCASSLADNHNEQFFGPGTRLTVL.

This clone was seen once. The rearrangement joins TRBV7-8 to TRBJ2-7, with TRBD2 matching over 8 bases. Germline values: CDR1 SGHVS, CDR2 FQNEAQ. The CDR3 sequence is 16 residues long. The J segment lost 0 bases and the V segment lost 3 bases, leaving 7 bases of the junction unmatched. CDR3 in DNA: TGTGCCAGCAGCTTCGGGTTAGCGGGAATCTCCTACGAGCAGTACTTC. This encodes CASSFGLAGISYEQYF.

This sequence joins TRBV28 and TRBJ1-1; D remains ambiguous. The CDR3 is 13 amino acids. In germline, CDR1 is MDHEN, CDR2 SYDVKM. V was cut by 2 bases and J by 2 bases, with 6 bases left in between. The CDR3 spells CASSLRPNTEAFF. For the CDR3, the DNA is TGTGCCAGCAGTTTAAGGCCTAACACTGAAGCTTTCTTT.

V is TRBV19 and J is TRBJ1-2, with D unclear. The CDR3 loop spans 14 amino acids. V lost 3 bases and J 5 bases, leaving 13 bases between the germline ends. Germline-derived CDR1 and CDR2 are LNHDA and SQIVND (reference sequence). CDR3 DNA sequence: TGTGCCAGTAGTATGGTTGGCAGGACTTATGGCTACACCTTC. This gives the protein CASSMVGRTYGYTF.